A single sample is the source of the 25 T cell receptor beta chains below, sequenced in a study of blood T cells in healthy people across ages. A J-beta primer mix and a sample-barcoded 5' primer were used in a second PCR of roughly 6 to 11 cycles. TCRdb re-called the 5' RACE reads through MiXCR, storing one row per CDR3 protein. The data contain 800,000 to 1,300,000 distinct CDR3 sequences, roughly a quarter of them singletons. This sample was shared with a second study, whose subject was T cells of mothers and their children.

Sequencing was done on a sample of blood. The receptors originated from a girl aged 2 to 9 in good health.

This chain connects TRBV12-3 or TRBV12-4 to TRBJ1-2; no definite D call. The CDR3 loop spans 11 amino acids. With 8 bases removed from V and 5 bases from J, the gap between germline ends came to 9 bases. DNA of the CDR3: TGTGCCAGCTTTACTGGATATGGCTACACCTTC. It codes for CASFTGYGYTF.

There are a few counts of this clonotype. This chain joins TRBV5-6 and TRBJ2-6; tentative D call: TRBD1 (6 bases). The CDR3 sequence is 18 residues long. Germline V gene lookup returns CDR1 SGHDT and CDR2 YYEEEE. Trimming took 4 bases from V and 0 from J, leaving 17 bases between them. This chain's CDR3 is CASSPLGHLLSGANVLTF. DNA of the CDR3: TGTGCCAGCAGCCCACTGGGACACCTACTCTCTGGGGCCAACGTCCTGACTTTC.

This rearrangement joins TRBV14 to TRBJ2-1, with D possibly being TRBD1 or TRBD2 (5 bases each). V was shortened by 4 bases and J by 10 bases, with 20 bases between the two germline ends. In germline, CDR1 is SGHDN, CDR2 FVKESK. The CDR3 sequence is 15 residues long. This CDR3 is CASSLRRWGMNEQFF. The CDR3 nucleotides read TGTGCCAGCAGCCTACGAAGATGGGGGATGAACGAGCAGTTCTTC.

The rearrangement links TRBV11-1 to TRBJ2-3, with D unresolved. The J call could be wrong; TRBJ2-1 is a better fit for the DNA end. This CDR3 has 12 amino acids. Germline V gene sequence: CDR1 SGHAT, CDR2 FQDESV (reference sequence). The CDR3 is CASSLSPYEQFF. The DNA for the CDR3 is TGTGCCAGCAGCTTGAGTCCCTATGAGCAGTTCTTC.

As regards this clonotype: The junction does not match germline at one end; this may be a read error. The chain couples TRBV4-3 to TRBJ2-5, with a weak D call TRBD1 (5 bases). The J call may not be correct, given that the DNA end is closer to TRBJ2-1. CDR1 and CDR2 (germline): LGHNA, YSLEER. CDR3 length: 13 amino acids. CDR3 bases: TGCGCCGGCAGCGAAATCCCAGGGAATGAGCAGTTCTTC. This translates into CAGSEIPGNEQFF.

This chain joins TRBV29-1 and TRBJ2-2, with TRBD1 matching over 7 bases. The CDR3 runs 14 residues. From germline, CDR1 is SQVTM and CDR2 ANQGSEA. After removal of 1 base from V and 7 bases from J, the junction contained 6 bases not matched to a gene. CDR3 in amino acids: CSVEVGQGVGELFF. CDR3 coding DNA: TGCAGCGTTGAAGTCGGGCAGGGGGTCGGGGAGCTGTTTTTT.

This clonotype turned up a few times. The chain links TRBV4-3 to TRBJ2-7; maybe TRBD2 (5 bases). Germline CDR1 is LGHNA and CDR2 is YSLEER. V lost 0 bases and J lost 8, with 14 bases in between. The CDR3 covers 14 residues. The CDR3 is CASSQDRGNEQQYF. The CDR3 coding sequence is TGCGCCAGCAGCCAAGATCGAGGGAATGAGCAGCAGTACTTC.

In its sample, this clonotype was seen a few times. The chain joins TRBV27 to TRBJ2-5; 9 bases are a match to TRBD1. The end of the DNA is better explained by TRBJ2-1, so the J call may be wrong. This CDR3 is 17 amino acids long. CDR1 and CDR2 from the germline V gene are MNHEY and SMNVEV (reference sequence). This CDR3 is CASSSPHFGTGINEQFF. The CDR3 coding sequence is TGTGCCAGCAGTTCCCCTCATTTCGGGACAGGGATCAATGAGCAGTTCTTC.

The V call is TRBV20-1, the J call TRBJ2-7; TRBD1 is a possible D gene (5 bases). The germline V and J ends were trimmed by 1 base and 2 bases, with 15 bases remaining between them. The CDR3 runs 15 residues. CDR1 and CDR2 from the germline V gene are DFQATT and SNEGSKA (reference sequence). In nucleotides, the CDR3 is TGCAGTGCTAGAGGTCTGGGGCTCGCTACCTACGAGCAGTACTTC. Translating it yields CSARGLGLATYEQYF.

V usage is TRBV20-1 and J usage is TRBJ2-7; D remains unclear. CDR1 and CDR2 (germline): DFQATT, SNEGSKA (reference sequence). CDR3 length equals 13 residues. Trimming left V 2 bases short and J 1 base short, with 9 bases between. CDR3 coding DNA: TGCAGTGCTAGACATCAGGAATCCTACGAGCAGTACTTC. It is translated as CSARHQESYEQYF.

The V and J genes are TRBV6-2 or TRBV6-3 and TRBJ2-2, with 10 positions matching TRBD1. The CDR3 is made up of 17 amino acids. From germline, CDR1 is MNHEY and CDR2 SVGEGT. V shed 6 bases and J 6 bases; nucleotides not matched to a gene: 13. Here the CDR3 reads CASSETGTGAMAGELFF. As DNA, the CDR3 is TGTGCCAGCAGCGAGACCGGGACAGGGGCTATGGCCGGGGAGCTGTTTTTT.

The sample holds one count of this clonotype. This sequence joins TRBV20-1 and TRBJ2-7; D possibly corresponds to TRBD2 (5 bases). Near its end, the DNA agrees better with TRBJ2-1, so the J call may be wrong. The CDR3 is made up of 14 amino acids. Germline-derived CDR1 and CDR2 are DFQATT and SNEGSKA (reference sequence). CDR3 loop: CSARERAGWGEQFF. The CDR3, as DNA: TGCAGTGCTAGAGAGAGGGCGGGCTGGGGTGAGCAGTTCTTC.

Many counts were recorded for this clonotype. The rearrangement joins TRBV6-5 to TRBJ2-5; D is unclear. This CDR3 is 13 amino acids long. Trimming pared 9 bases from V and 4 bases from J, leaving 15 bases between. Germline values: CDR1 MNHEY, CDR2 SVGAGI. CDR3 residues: CASCEEVGETQYF. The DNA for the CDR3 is TGTGCCAGTTGCGAGGAAGTAGGAGAGACCCAGTACTTC.

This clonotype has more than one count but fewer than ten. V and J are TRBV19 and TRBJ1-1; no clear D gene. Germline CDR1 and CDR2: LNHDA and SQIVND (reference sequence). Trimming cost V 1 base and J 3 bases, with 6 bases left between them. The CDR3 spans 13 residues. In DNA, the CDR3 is TGTGCCAGTAGTATAGGGGCTTACACTGAAGCTTTCTTT. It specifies CASSIGAYTEAFF.

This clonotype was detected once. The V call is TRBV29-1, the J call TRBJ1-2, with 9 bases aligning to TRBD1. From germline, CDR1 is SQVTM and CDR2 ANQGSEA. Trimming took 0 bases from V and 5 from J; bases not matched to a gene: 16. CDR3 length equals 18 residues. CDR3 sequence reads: CSVEDYNRDRALGYGYTF. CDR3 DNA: TGCAGCGTTGAAGATTATAATCGGGACAGGGCCCTTGGATATGGCTACACCTTC.

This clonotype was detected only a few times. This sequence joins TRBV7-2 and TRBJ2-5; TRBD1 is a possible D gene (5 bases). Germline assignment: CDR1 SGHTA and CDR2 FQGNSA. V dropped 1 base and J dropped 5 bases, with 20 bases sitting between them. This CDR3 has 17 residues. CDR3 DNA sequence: TGTGCCAGCAGCTTAGATCAGGGTCCGGGCGGTTGGGAGACCCAGTACTTC. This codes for CASSLDQGPGGWETQYF.

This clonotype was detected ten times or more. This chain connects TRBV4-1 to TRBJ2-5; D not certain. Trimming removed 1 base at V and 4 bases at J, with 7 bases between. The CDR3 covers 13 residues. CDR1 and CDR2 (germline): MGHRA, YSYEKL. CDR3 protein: CASSQVLSETQYF. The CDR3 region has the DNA TGCGCCAGCAGCCAAGTCCTTTCAGAGACCCAGTACTTC.

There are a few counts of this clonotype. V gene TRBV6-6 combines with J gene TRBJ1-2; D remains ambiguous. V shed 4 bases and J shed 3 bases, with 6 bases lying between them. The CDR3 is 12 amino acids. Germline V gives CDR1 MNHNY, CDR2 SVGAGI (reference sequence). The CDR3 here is CASSCGDYGYTF. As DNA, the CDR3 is TGTGCCAGCAGTTGCGGTGACTATGGCTACACCTTC.

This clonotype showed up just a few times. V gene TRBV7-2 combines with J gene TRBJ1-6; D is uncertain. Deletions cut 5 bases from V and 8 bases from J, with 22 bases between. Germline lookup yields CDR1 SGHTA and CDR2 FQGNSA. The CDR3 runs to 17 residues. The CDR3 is CASSMFETVLDDSPLHF. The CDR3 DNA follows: TGTGCCAGCAGCATGTTCGAGACGGTTTTGGACGATTCACCCCTCCACTTT.

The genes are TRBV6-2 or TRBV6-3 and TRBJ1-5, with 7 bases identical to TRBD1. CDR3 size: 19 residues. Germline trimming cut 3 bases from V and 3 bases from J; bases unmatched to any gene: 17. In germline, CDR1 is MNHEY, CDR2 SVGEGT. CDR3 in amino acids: CASSYSWRSLRGLNQPQHF. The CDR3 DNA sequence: TGTGCCAGCAGTTATTCTTGGAGGAGCCTTAGGGGGCTCAATCAGCCCCAGCATTTT.

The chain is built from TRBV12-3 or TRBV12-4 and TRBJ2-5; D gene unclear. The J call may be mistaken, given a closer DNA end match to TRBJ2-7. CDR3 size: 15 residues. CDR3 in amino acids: CASSPRSTSSYEQYF. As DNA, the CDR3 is TGTGCCAGCAGTCCTAGGAGTACGAGCTCCTACGAGCAGTACTTC.

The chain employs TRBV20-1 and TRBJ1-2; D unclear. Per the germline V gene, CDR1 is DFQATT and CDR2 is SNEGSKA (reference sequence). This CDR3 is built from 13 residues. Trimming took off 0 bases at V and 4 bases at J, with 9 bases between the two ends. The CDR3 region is CSARDSRAYGYTF. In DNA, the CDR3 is TGCAGTGCTAGAGATAGTCGAGCCTATGGCTACACCTTC.

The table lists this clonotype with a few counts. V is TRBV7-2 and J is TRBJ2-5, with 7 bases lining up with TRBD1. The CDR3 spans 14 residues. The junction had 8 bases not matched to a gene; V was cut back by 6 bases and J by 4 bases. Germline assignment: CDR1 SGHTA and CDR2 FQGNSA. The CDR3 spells CASRSNRGGETQYF. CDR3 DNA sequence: TGTGCCAGCAGGTCAAACAGGGGTGGAGAGACCCAGTACTTC.

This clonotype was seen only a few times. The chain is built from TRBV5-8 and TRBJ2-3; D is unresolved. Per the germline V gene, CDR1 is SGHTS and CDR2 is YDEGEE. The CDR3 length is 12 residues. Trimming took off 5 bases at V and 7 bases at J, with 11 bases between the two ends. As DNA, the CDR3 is TGTGCCAGCAGTGGCGACGCAAATACGCAGTATTTT. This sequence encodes CASSGDANTQYF.

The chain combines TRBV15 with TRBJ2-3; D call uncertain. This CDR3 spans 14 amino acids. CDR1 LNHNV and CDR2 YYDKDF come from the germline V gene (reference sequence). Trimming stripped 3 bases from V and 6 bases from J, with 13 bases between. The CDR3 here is CATSRNGPRDTQYF. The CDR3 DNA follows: TGTGCCACCAGCAGGAATGGACCGCGTGATACGCAGTATTTT.